The rows below give T cell receptor beta chains drawn from one sample of a study of shared clonotypes between healthy human individuals. Using immunoSEQ multiplex PCR, the repertoire was profiled, and TCRdb retains in-frame clones only, with some absent. This sample has 400,000 to 500,000 clones, with around three quarters found just once. The specimen was PBMCs. These receptors originate from a woman between 40 and 50 years old in good health. Some clones in this sample may be carry-over from other donors' samples. Both conserved end residues are part of each CDR3. Each record gives: V gene, D gene, J gene, clone size, CDR3 protein, CDR3 DNA. The D gene is left open where the match is weak. Not all rows give a size; the values are once, few, many and, for expanded clones, a class.

TRBV7-7	TRBD1	TRBJ2-2	NA	CASSLGTVTGELFF	TGTGCCAGCAGCTTGGGGACAGTGACCGGGGAGCTGTTTTTT
TRBV6-5	TRBD1	TRBJ1-1	NA	CASSSGQGETEAFF	TGTGCCAGCAGTTCCGGACAGGGAGAAACTGAAGCTTTCTTT
TRBV11-2	NA	TRBJ2-7	NA	CASSFLVTNEQYF	TGTGCCAGCAGCTTCTTGGTAACAAACGAGCAGTACTTC
TRBV30	NA	TRBJ1-5	NA	CAWSVRSGNNQPQHF	TGTGCCTGGAGTGTACGTTCAGGAAACAATCAGCCCCAGCATTTT
TRBV28	NA	TRBJ2-1	NA	CASSLSARVGRSYNEQFF	TGTGCCAGCAGTTTATCCGCGAGGGTGGGCCGCTCCTACAATGAGCAGTTCTTC
TRBV6-6	NA	TRBJ2-3	NA	CASSYRQGNSDTQYF	TGTGCCAGCAGTTACAGGCAGGGGAACTCAGATACGCAGTATTTT
TRBV19	TRBD1	TRBJ1-2	NA	CASSIDQSGTGAPYGYTF	TGTGCCAGTAGTATAGACCAATCCGGGACAGGAGCTCCCTATGGCTACACCTTC
TRBV12-5	NA	TRBJ2-3	NA	CASGLGDTQYF	TGTGCTAGTGGTTTGGGTGATACGCAGTATTTT
TRBV5-1	TRBD1	TRBJ2-5	NA	CASSLAQGAQETQYF	TGCGCCAGCAGCTTGGCTCAGGGGGCCCAAGAGACCCAGTACTTC
TRBV7-2	NA	TRBJ1-5	NA	CASSLGASIYSNQPQHF	TGTGCCAGCAGCTTAGGGGCCAGTATCTATAGCAATCAGCCCCAGCATTTT
TRBV28	TRBD1	TRBJ2-7	once	CATLRSRGLYEQYF	TGTGCCACCCTCCGTAGCAGGGGGCTCTACGAGCAGTACTTC
TRBV7-9	NA	TRBJ2-7	many	CASSTKTVEGYEQYF	TGTGCCAGCAGCACCAAGACAGTCGAGGGCTACGAGCAGTACTTC
TRBV28	NA	TRBJ1-1	few	CASIKQPYTEAFF	TGTGCCAGCATTAAACAGCCGTACACTGAAGCTTTCTTT
TRBV5-1	TRBD2	TRBJ2-7	NA	CASSLGLAGQLLIYEQYF	TGCGCCAGCAGCTTGGGACTAGCGGGACAACTACTCATTTACGAGCAGTACTTC
TRBV6-1	TRBD1	TRBJ1-1	NA	CASSVRTGGAEAFF	TGTGCCAGCAGTGTTCGGACAGGCGGGGCTGAAGCTTTCTTT
TRBV5-6	NA	TRBJ2-3	NA	CASSFGPGSTDTQYF	TGTGCCAGCAGCTTTGGCCCGGGTAGCACAGATACGCAGTATTTT